One sample yielded the 21 T cell receptor beta chains listed below, sequenced in a study of memory CD8 T cells in hepatitis C reinfection. Method: immunoSEQ multiplex PCR; TCRdb's copy keeps in-frame clones and lacks some. The data contain about 50,000 clones, about 88% of them seen just once; the ten biggest clones take up under 0.9%. Time point given: late/post reinfection, 12 to 24 weeks after detection. Sorted cells were sequenced directly ex vivo without any in vitro expansion. Sequencing input: naive CD8+ T cells sorted from blood. The receptor source for this set is a man between 18 and 35 years old with hepatitis C virus infection.

The CDR3 bases are TGTGCCAGCAGCTCTCTAGCGGGAGCGTCCGAGCAGTACTTC. Its translation: CASSSLAGASEQYF. The chain is built from TRBV7-9 and TRBJ2-7; TRBD2 matches 10 bases. V lost 4 bases and J lost 6; bases outside the gene matches: 6. Germline V lookup: CDR1 SEHNR, CDR2 FQNEAQ (reference sequence). CDR3 size: 14 residues.

The chain carries TRBV27 and TRBJ2-3; unclear D gene. Germline V gene lookup returns CDR1 MNHEY and CDR2 SMNVEV (reference sequence). The CDR3 totals 13 residues. The V gene lost 4 bases and the J gene lost 9 bases, with 14 bases spanning the gap. The CDR3 spells CASSSPTGPTQYF. The DNA for the CDR3 is TGTGCCAGCAGTTCCCCGACTGGTCCCACGCAGTATTTT.

The chain joins TRBV4-1 to TRBJ2-1, with a weak D call TRBD1 (7 bases). CDR3 length: 16 amino acids. Trimming cost V 3 bases and J 7 bases, with 19 bases left between them. Looked up from germline, CDR1 is MGHRA and CDR2 is YSYEKL. The CDR3 loop is CASSHLGGTATNEQFF. The CDR3 DNA reads as TGCGCCAGCAGCCACCTAGGCGGGACAGCTACAAATGAGCAGTTCTTC.

The V and J genes are TRBV27 and TRBJ2-7; 7 nucleotides match TRBD1. CDR3 length: 15 residues. The germline V gene encodes CDR1 MNHEY and CDR2 SMNVEV (reference sequence). V trimming: 0 bases; J trimming: 3 bases; junction bases outside the gene matches: 5. The CDR3 spells CASSLSWDSSYEQYF. The CDR3 nucleotides read TGTGCCAGCAGTTTATCTTGGGACAGTAGCTACGAGCAGTACTTC.

The rearrangement uses TRBV27 and TRBJ2-1; weak D call: TRBD1 (5 bases). The CDR3 sequence is 15 residues long. Trimming stripped 5 bases from V and 3 bases from J, with 14 bases between. Germline V gene sequence: CDR1 MNHEY, CDR2 SMNVEV (reference sequence). CDR3: CASSPRQGYYNEQFF. CDR3 DNA sequence: TGTGCCAGCAGTCCTCGGCAGGGCTACTACAATGAGCAGTTCTTC.

Of note for this clone: Distinct nucleotide sequences in the sample also encode this CDR3. The chain has TRBV19 and TRBJ2-7, with D perhaps matching TRBD1 (6 bases). Germline V gene data show CDR1 as LNHDA and CDR2 as SQIVND (reference sequence). The CDR3 extends over 14 amino acids. Trimming cost V 3 bases and J 1 base, with 10 bases left between them. CDR3 region: CASSISDSSYEQYF. CDR3 in DNA: TGTGCCAGTAGTATCTCGGACAGTTCCTACGAGCAGTACTTC. Looking up the rest from reference TRBV19 and TRBJ2-7 gives the full variable domain: DGGITQSPKYLFRKEGQNVTLSCEQNLNHDAMYWYRQDPGQGLRLIYYSQIVNDFQKGDIAEGYSVSREKKESFPLTVTSAQKNPTAFYLCASSISDSSYEQYFGPGTRLTVT.

V is TRBV29-1 and J is TRBJ2-5, with no clear D. V was pared by 3 bases and J by 5 bases, with 10 bases between. The CDR3 covers 12 residues. Germline CDR1 SQVTM, CDR2 ANQGSEA. The CDR3 sequence: CSVEAFGETQYF. The DNA of the CDR3 is TGCAGCGTTGAGGCCTTCGGGGAGACCCAGTACTTC.

The chain carries TRBV6-5 and TRBJ1-1; D might be TRBD1 (6 bases). The CDR3 sequence is 14 residues long. Germline V gene data show CDR1 as MNHEY and CDR2 as SVGAGI. V was trimmed by 5 bases and J by 3 bases, leaving 13 bases between them. CDR3 protein: CASSEGTSYTEAFF. The CDR3 DNA reads TGTGCCAGCAGTGAAGGGACATCTTACACTGAAGCTTTCTTT.

This chain links TRBV5-6 with TRBJ2-3; 10 positions agree with TRBD2. The CDR3 totals 16 residues. Looked up from germline, CDR1 is SGHDT and CDR2 is YYEEEE. The trim removed 4 bases at V and 0 bases at J, leaving 5 bases unmatched. CDR3 sequence: CASSPTSGKSTDTQYF. The CDR3 DNA sequence: TGTGCCAGCAGCCCTACTAGCGGGAAGAGCACAGATACGCAGTATTTT.

On this clone: Different DNA sequences within this sample yield the same CDR3. V usage is TRBV19 and J usage is TRBJ2-1, with D possibly matching TRBD2 (6 bases). This CDR3 region has 12 residues. Germline V gene lookup returns CDR1 LNHDA and CDR2 SQIVND (reference sequence). V lost 3 bases and J 7 bases, leaving 7 bases between the germline ends. CDR3 protein: CASSIGGNEQFF. The CDR3, as DNA: TGTGCCAGTAGTATCGGGGGAAATGAGCAGTTCTTC.

The chain recombines TRBV6-5 with TRBJ2-5; perhaps TRBD1 as D (6 bases). Germline CDR1 MNHEY, CDR2 SVGAGI. The CDR3 totals 15 residues. Trimming left V 4 bases short and J 2 bases short, with 14 bases between. As DNA, the CDR3 is TGTGCCAGCAGTTCCACGACAGGAGAGCAAGAGACCCAGTACTTC. Its translation: CASSSTTGEQETQYF.

The chain is built from TRBV6-5 and TRBJ1-1; no firm D call. Germline loops: CDR1 MNHEY, CDR2 SVGAGI. Trimming left V 8 bases short and J 0 bases short, with 10 bases between. This CDR3 has 13 residues. The CDR3 sequence is CASLSRLNTEAFF. CDR3 sequence (DNA): TGTGCCAGCCTTTCGAGGCTGAACACTGAAGCTTTCTTT.

This clone came up once. The V and J genes are TRBV28 and TRBJ1-1, with TRBD1 matching 7 bases. The CDR3 is 13 residues long. J was trimmed by 3 bases and V by 11 bases; bases with no gene match: 9. Germline V gene lookup returns CDR1 MDHEN and CDR2 SYDVKM. The CDR3 region has the DNA TGTGCCGGGGGAAGACAGGGCGACACTGAAGCTTTCTTT. The encoded protein is CAGGRQGDTEAFF.

This rearrangement joins TRBV4-1 to TRBJ2-1, with 16 bases lining up with TRBD2. V lost 2 bases to trimming and J lost 5 bases; unmatched junction nucleotides: 6. This CDR3 comprises 18 residues. Germline V CDR1 and CDR2: MGHRA, YSYEKL. CDR3 amino acids: CASSQSPGTSGGDNEQFF. The CDR3 DNA is TGCGCCAGCAGCCAATCCCCCGGGACTAGCGGGGGGGACAATGAGCAGTTCTTC.

This clone was picked up a small number of times. This sequence joins TRBV4-1 and TRBJ2-2; D gene ambiguous. Germline lookup yields CDR1 MGHRA and CDR2 YSYEKL. V lost 1 base and J lost 6, with 6 bases in between. The CDR3 runs 13 residues. The CDR3 reads CASSQAVSGELFF. The CDR3 DNA reads as TGCGCCAGCAGCCAAGCCGTTTCCGGGGAGCTGTTTTTT.

The CDR3 DNA reads TGTGCCAGCGCAGCCGGGACAGGGAACTCCTACGAGCAGTACTTC. This gives the protein CASAAGTGNSYEQYF. The genes are TRBV9 and TRBJ2-7; TRBD1 matches 9 bases. Trimming cost V 7 bases and J 0 bases; bases outside gene matches: 8. In germline, CDR1 is SGDLS, CDR2 YYNGEE. The CDR3 spans 15 residues.

The chain employs TRBV5-6 and TRBJ2-1; no definite D call. Germline lookup yields CDR1 SGHDT and CDR2 YYEEEE. V was cut by 7 bases and J by 4 bases, with 9 bases left in between. The CDR3 has 12 residues. CDR3 protein: CASEADYNEQFF. Written as DNA, the CDR3 is TGTGCCAGCGAGGCAGATTACAATGAGCAGTTCTTC.

This sequence joins TRBV5-1 and TRBJ1-1; no definite D call. Germline CDR1 SGHRS, CDR2 YFSETQ. This CDR3 spans 14 amino acids. The V end was cut by 0 bases, the J end by 0 bases, with 6 bases between. The CDR3 loop reads CASSLVAMNTEAFF. CDR3 nucleotides: TGCGCCAGCAGCTTGGTTGCTATGAACACTGAAGCTTTCTTT. The full variable domain, completed using reference TRBV5-1 and TRBJ1-1, is KAGVTQTPRYLIKTRGQQVTLSCSPISGHRSVSWYQQTPGQGLQFLFEYFSETQRNKGNFPGRFSGRQFSNSRSEMNVSTLELGDSALYLCASSLVAMNTEAFFGQGTRLTVV.

This rearrangement joins TRBV10-3 to TRBJ2-1, with 11 bases identical to TRBD2. The germline gives CDR1 ENHRY, CDR2 SYGVKD. Germline trimming cut 2 bases from V and 0 bases from J; bases unmatched to any gene: 6. The CDR3 has 18 amino acids. The CDR3 nucleotides read TGTGCCATCAGTGAGGTACTAGCGGGGGCCGGCTCCTACAATGAGCAGTTCTTC. It codes for CAISEVLAGAGSYNEQFF.

This chain's CDR3 is CASSDSRLVRRYNEQFF. CDR3 in DNA: TGTGCCAGCAGTGACTCCCGACTAGTTCGTAGATACAATGAGCAGTTCTTC. The J gene is TRBJ2-1, the V gene TRBV6-4; a possible D gene is TRBD2 (6 bases). V was cut by 0 bases and J by 4 bases, with 16 bases left in between. The CDR3 contains 17 residues. Looked up from germline, CDR1 is MRHNA and CDR2 is SNTAGT.

The V gene is TRBV7-9, the J gene TRBJ2-5, with 8 bases matching TRBD1. The CDR3 extends over 13 amino acids. The V segment lost 5 bases and the J segment 5 bases; nucleotides outside the gene matches: 4. The germline V gene encodes CDR1 SEHNR and CDR2 FQNEAQ (reference sequence). The CDR3 sequence is CASSKTGEETQYF. The CDR3 nucleotides are TGTGCCAGCAGCAAGACAGGGGAGGAGACCCAGTACTTC.